This TCR beta chain was captured by sequencing in a study of identical twins. With regard to this clonotype: Its antigen is undetermined.

Study outcomes and limitations: Beta out-of-frame sequences showed weaker excess twin sharing.

Template switching added a universal primer site, and cDNA bore unique molecular identifiers. TCRdb passed the 5' RACE reads through MiXCR, listing each CDR3 protein once. The table has some 260,000 distinct CDR3 sequences, roughly an eighth seen once. The TCR comes from a woman aged 18-29 years in good health. Sequencing was carried out using memory (CD45RO+) T cells sorted from blood.

The CDR3 region is CASSLGRIEAFF. CDR3 coding DNA: TGTGCCAGCAGCCTTGGACGGATTGAAGCTTTCTTT. The gene calls are TRBV7-2 and TRBJ1-1; D remains ambiguous. There are 12 residues in the CDR3. Germline V CDR1 and CDR2: SGHTA, FQGNSA. Deletions cut 5 bases from V and 7 bases from J, with 11 bases between.